A single T cell receptor beta chain is shown here with its context. Its target is not known. This specimen comes from a study of OX40 agonist ivuxolimab in advanced cancers. TCRdb keeps only in-frame clones here, not all; method: immunoSEQ multiplex PCR. The table records more than 45,000 clones, around 83% of them present only once. Notes on the study in general: Among the lowest levels of clonal expansion were found in partial responders at 0.1-3.0 mg/kg.

Germline V lookup: CDR1 SQVTM, CDR2 ANQGSEA. The CDR3 loop spans 12 amino acids. Trimming stripped 4 bases from V and 2 bases from J, with 9 bases between. This chain links TRBV29-1 with TRBJ2-7, with D uncertain. This TCR came from an adult with an advanced solid tumor such as melanoma, head and neck, liver or kidney cancer. This specimen was CD4+ or CD8+ T cells sorted from blood, taken in a trial of the OX40 agonist ivuxolimab. The CDR3 DNA reads as TGCAGCGTTGGCAGGACGACCTACGAGCAGTACTTC. Its translation is CSVGRTTYEQYF.